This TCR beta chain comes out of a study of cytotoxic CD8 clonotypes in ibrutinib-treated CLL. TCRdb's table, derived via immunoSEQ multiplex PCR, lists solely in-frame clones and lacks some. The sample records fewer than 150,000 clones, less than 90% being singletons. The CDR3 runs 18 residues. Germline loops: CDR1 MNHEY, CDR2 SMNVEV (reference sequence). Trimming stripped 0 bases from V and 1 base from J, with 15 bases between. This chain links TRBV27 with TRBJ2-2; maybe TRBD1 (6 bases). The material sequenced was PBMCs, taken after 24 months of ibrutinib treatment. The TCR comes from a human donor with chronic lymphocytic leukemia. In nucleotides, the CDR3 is TGTGCCAGCAGTTTATCGGGTCAGCAGGGGAGGAACACCGGGGAGCTGTTTTTT. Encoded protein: CASSLSGQQGRNTGELFF.